The clone carrying this T cell receptor (beta chain) has only a few counts. Its antigen is undetermined. The data originate from a study of T-cell memory formation after mild COVID-19. Looking at the study overall: Most TCR clusters belonged to a single donor.

TCR alpha and TCR beta cDNA libraries with sample barcodes and UMIs came from 5'RACE using constant-segment primers. TCRdb re-called the 5' RACE reads with MiXCR, one entry per CDR3 protein. In the table there are about 320,000 distinct CDR3 sequences, roughly an eighth of which are singletons. Regarding the study as a whole: Clones which contracted sat mainly in CM and EM if CD4+, and in EMRA if CD8+. Prior to infection, memory already included some responding clones, suggesting cross-reactive memory joined.

The germline CDR1 and CDR2 sequences are SNHLY and FYNNEI. The CDR3 runs to 13 residues. V lost 2 bases and J 4 bases, leaving 6 bases between the germline ends. The sample was PBMCs or a T cell subset sorted from them (not recorded which). V is TRBV2 and J is TRBJ1-5; no firm D call. This clonotype was obtained from a man aged 18 to 35 who had mild COVID-19 (a few samples of this study predate the infection). Cell type and time point are not known. In DNA form, the CDR3 reads TGTGCCAGCAGTGAATATTGGAATCAGCCCCAGCATTTT. This encodes CASSEYWNQPQHF.